This entry lists 29 T cell receptor beta chains sequenced from one sample in a study of PD-1 blockade in classical Hodgkin lymphoma. Time point given: newly diagnosed, previously untreated cHL patient sample. Starting with thawed PBMCs, CD4+ T cells were purified by magnetic negative selection. Sequencing was performed with immunoSEQ multiplex PCR; in TCRdb, only in-frame clones are kept and a portion is missing. The repertoire holds more than 15,000 clones, about four fifths seen once, with around 1.3% in the top ten. Sequencing was carried out using CD4+ T cells from blood. The receptor source for this set is a human donor with classical Hodgkin lymphoma.

The rearrangement uses TRBV7-9 and TRBJ1-5; no definite D call. Trimming left V 3 bases short and J 4 bases short, with 7 bases between. The CDR3 runs 13 residues. From germline, CDR1 is SEHNR and CDR2 FQNEAQ (reference sequence). The CDR3 region has the DNA TGTGCCAGCAGCTTGAGTGGGAATCAGCCCCAGCATTTT. The encoded protein is CASSLSGNQPQHF. Full variable domain (remainder filled in from reference TRBV7-9 and TRBJ1-5): DTGVSQNPRHKITKRGQNVTFRCDPISEHNRLYWYRQTLGQGPEFLTYFQNEAQLEKSRLLSDRFSAERPKGSFSTLEIQRTEQGDSAMYLCASSLSGNQPQHFGDGTRLSIL.

The count of this clone is one. The germline gene is not matched at one end of the junction; a read error may be the cause. This chain links TRBV11-3 with TRBJ2-7; 9 positions match TRBD1. The CDR3 runs to 11 residues. The germline CDR1 and CDR2 sequences are SGHNT and YENEEA. The CDR3 region has the DNA TGTGCCAGCAGCTTAGCGGACAGGGGCCACTTC. Translating gives CASSLADRGHF.

This clone was seen a single time. The sample holds other DNA sequences that translate to the same CDR3. The chain has TRBV6-5 and TRBJ1-1; D gene unclear. Looked up from germline, CDR1 is MNHEY and CDR2 is SVGAGI. This CDR3 is built from 14 residues. With 2 bases removed from V and 0 bases from J, the gap between germline ends came to 7 bases. CDR3 DNA: TGTGCCAGCAGTTACGAGGGTATGAACACTGAAGCTTTCTTT. Translated: CASSYEGMNTEAFF.

This clone appeared once. The chain couples TRBV7-3 to TRBJ2-3, with TRBD2 identical over 10 bases. Germline assignment: CDR1 SGHTA and CDR2 FQGTGA. Trimming cost V 5 bases and J 0 bases; bases outside gene matches: 5. CDR3 size: 16 residues. The DNA for the CDR3 is TGTGCCAGCAGCCGCACACTAGCGGGGAGCACAGATACGCAGTATTTT. Translated: CASSRTLAGSTDTQYF.

This chain connects TRBV28 to TRBJ1-2; possibly TRBD1 for D (6 bases). V shed 6 bases and J shed 8 bases, with 16 bases lying between them. The germline gives CDR1 MDHEN, CDR2 SYDVKM. The CDR3 totals 13 residues. CDR3 region: CASRSAGDSGYTF. The CDR3, as DNA: TGTGCCAGCAGGTCCGCAGGGGATTCAGGCTACACCTTC.

The CDR3 coding sequence is TGTGCCAGCAGTTTAGAAGGGGGCTCCTATAATTCACCCCTCCACTTT. Translated, it gives CASSLEGGSYNSPLHF. The chain combines TRBV6-5 with TRBJ1-6; a possible D gene is TRBD1 (6 bases). CDR3 length: 16 amino acids. Trimming left V 4 bases short and J 0 bases short, with 10 bases between. Germline V gives CDR1 MNHEY, CDR2 SVGAGI.

The genes are TRBV7-9 and TRBJ2-7, with D possibly TRBD2 on 7 matching bases. The V end lost 5 bases, the J end lost 7 bases, and 21 bases lay between the germline ends. Germline-derived CDR1 and CDR2 are SEHNR and FQNEAQ (reference sequence). This CDR3 spans 15 amino acids. The CDR3 nucleotides are TGTGCCAGCAGCACCTATCGGGGGGACAACGGGGAGCAGTACTTC. It specifies CASSTYRGDNGEQYF.

The chain recombines TRBV13 with TRBJ2-1; D not resolved. The CDR3 contains 14 residues. The ends were cut back, 6 bases at V and 8 bases at J, with 17 bases in the middle. Germline lookup yields CDR1 PRHDT and CDR2 FYEKMQ (reference sequence). CDR3 nucleotide sequence: TGTGCCAGCAGTTTCGGCCGCAAGGGTGATGAGCAGTTCTTC. Residues: CASSFGRKGDEQFF.

This clone was seen only once. This chain joins TRBV5-1 and TRBJ2-5; 7 bases match TRBD1. With 0 bases clipped from V and 4 bases from J, the junction kept 9 bases outside the gene matches. The CDR3 consists of 16 residues. Germline V gene data show CDR1 as SGHRS and CDR2 as YFSETQ. CDR3 sequence (DNA): TGCGCCAGCAGCTTGGAGAGCAGGGGGTTCCTAGAGACCCAGTACTTC. Its protein product is CASSLESRGFLETQYF.

The chain couples TRBV7-8 to TRBJ2-7; D unclear. CDR1 and CDR2 (germline): SGHVS, FQNEAQ. There are 14 residues in the CDR3. V gave up 5 bases and J gave up 2 bases, with 13 bases separating them. The CDR3 region is CASSRTDSTYEQYF. The CDR3 DNA sequence: TGTGCCAGCAGCCGGACGGATTCTACCTACGAGCAGTACTTC.

This clone was found once. The DNA of the CDR3 is TGTGCCAGCAGTTTAAGGACAGATAGGCCGAACGAGCAGTTCTTC. Its translation is CASSLRTDRPNEQFF. This chain connects TRBV27 to TRBJ2-1; TRBD1 is a possible D gene (6 bases). Trimming took off 2 bases at V and 10 bases at J, with 18 bases between the two ends. Germline-derived CDR1 and CDR2 are MNHEY and SMNVEV (reference sequence). The CDR3 loop spans 15 amino acids.

The chain has TRBV11-3 and TRBJ1-2, with D tentatively TRBD1 (5 bases). There are 15 residues in the CDR3. Trimming took off 5 bases at V and 4 bases at J, with 17 bases between the two ends. In germline, CDR1 is SGHNT, CDR2 YENEEA. CDR3 sequence: CASSLTAKIVYGYTF. The CDR3, as DNA: TGTGCCAGCAGCCTGACAGCGAAGATCGTCTATGGCTACACCTTC.

V is TRBV5-4 and J is TRBJ2-3, with D perhaps matching TRBD1 or TRBD2 (6 bases each). Trimming took off 0 bases at V and 0 bases at J, with 11 bases between the two ends. Per the germline V gene, CDR1 is SGHNT and CDR2 is YYREEE (reference sequence). The CDR3 runs 16 residues. In DNA, the CDR3 is TGTGCCAGCAGCTTGGAAGGGGGGCCAAGCACAGATACGCAGTATTTT. Its translation: CASSLEGGPSTDTQYF.

The CDR3 is CASSQGQVVNTEAFF. The CDR3 DNA sequence: TGCGCCAGCAGCCAGGGACAGGTCGTAAACACTGAAGCTTTCTTT. The V call is TRBV5-1, the J call TRBJ1-1; 8 nucleotides align to TRBD1. Germline V gene data show CDR1 as SGHRS and CDR2 as YFSETQ. Trimming removed 4 bases from V and 2 bases from J; junction bases left unmatched: 7. CDR3 size: 15 residues.

In the case of this clone: The same CDR3 also results from other DNA sequences found in this sample. This sequence joins TRBV18 and TRBJ1-4; 10 bases agree with TRBD1. Germline CDR1 is KGHSH and CDR2 is LQKENI. The CDR3 consists of 15 residues. V lost 5 bases and J lost 5; bases outside the gene matches: 5. The CDR3: CASSLPGQGNEKLFF. The CDR3 DNA reads TGTGCCAGCTCATTACCGGGACAGGGGAATGAAAAACTGTTTTTT.

The V call is TRBV7-4, the J call TRBJ2-5; 8 bases line up with TRBD2. V trimming: 1 base; J trimming: 3 bases; junction bases outside the gene matches: 4. The CDR3 is 15 amino acids. Per the germline V gene, CDR1 is SGHVT and CDR2 is SQSDAQ. CDR3 coding DNA: TGTGCCAGCAGCTTAGTAGGGACTAGGAAAGAGACCCAGTACTTC. It specifies CASSLVGTRKETQYF.

The J gene is TRBJ1-1, the V gene TRBV5-1; D uncertain. From germline, CDR1 is SGHRS and CDR2 YFSETQ. CDR3 length: 14 amino acids. The V end lost 3 bases, the J end lost 1 base, and 10 bases lay between the germline ends. Written as DNA, the CDR3 is TGCGCCAGCAGCTACTCCGACAAGAACACTGAAGCTTTCTTT. Translated, it gives CASSYSDKNTEAFF. Variable domain in full (rest from reference TRBV5-1 and TRBJ1-1): KAGVTQTPRYLIKTRGQQVTLSCSPISGHRSVSWYQQTPGQGLQFLFEYFSETQRNKGNFPGRFSGRQFSNSRSEMNVSTLELGDSALYLCASSYSDKNTEAFFGQGTRLTVV.

This chain uses TRBV2 with TRBJ2-5, with D perhaps assigned TRBD1 or TRBD2 (5 bases each). There are 14 residues in the CDR3. Trimming pared 2 bases from V and 5 bases from J, leaving 12 bases between. CDR1 is SNHLY, CDR2 FYNNEI, per germline. In DNA, the CDR3 is TGTGCCAGCAGTGAAAGGGAGCAGGGTGAGACCCAGTACTTC. It codes for CASSEREQGETQYF. Full variable domain (outside the CDR3, taken from reference TRBV2 and TRBJ2-5): EPEVTQTPSHQVTQMGQEVILRCVPISNHLYFYWYRQILGQKVEFLVSFYNNEISEKSEIFDDQFSVERPDGSNFTLKIRSTKLEDSAMYFCASSEREQGETQYFGPGTRLLVL.

This clone was detected a few times. The chain combines TRBV5-1 with TRBJ2-7, with D unresolved. V lost 4 bases, J lost 0 bases, and 14 bases lay in between. The CDR3 is made up of 15 amino acids. Germline CDR1 is SGHRS and CDR2 is YFSETQ. CDR3 in amino acids: CASSPLGIDSYEQYF. The CDR3 bases are TGCGCCAGCAGCCCGTTGGGCATAGACTCCTACGAGCAGTACTTC. Drawing the rest from reference TRBV5-1 and TRBJ2-7, the complete variable domain is KAGVTQTPRYLIKTRGQQVTLSCSPISGHRSVSWYQQTPGQGLQFLFEYFSETQRNKGNFPGRFSGRQFSNSRSEMNVSTLELGDSALYLCASSPLGIDSYEQYFGPGTRLTVT.

The rearrangement links TRBV5-1 to TRBJ2-7; TRBD1 aligns across 7 bases. Germline V gene data show CDR1 as SGHRS and CDR2 as YFSETQ. There are 13 residues in the CDR3. V lost 5 bases, J lost 2 bases, and 4 bases stayed unmatched. The CDR3 bases are TGCGCCAGCAGTCCAGGGGGAGCCTACGAGCAGTACTTC. It specifies CASSPGGAYEQYF.

The chain has TRBV4-1 and TRBJ2-5; tentatively, D is TRBD2 (7 bases). Germline CDR1 and CDR2: MGHRA and YSYEKL. Trimming left V 2 bases short and J 3 bases short, with 16 bases between. This CDR3 contains 16 residues. The CDR3 nucleotides are TGCGCCAGCAGCCAACCTCCAGGGGCGGGGGAAGAGACCCAGTACTTC. This translates into CASSQPPGAGEETQYF.

This chain uses TRBV6-6 with TRBJ1-1; D is perhaps TRBD1 (6 bases). This CDR3 has 13 residues. Germline values: CDR1 MNHNY, CDR2 SVGAGI (reference sequence). V was trimmed by 0 bases and J by 7 bases, leaving 9 bases between them. The CDR3, as DNA: TGTGCCAGCAGTTACTCGACAGGAAATGAAGCTTTCTTT. Protein product: CASSYSTGNEAFF.

This sequence joins TRBV6-6 and TRBJ2-1, with 10 nucleotides matching TRBD2. The CDR3 totals 16 residues. V was clipped by 0 bases and J by 5 bases; unmatched bases: 4. Germline CDR1 is MNHNY and CDR2 is SVGAGI (reference sequence). The CDR3 region has the DNA TGTGCCAGCAGTTACTCGACTCTAGCGGGGGACAATGAGCAGTTCTTC. Protein: CASSYSTLAGDNEQFF.

The chain links TRBV28 to TRBJ2-7; D is perhaps TRBD2 (5 bases). V gave up 8 bases and J gave up 2 bases, with 16 bases separating them. Germline assignment: CDR1 MDHEN and CDR2 SYDVKM. The CDR3 sequence is 14 residues long. The CDR3 nucleotides read TGTGCCAGCGGACTTATGGGCGGAGCCTACGAGCAGTACTTC. Translating gives CASGLMGGAYEQYF.

The genes are TRBV28 and TRBJ2-7, with 8 bases identical to TRBD2. The CDR3 is 15 amino acids. V gave up 7 bases and J gave up 3 bases; unmatched junction bases: 11. Germline V gene lookup returns CDR1 MDHEN and CDR2 SYDVKM. The CDR3 spells CASIPGAGGIYEQYF. The CDR3 coding sequence is TGTGCCAGCATCCCAGGGGCGGGAGGTATCTACGAGCAGTACTTC.

This chain joins TRBV27 and TRBJ2-7; D assignment may be TRBD1 or TRBD2 (5 bases each). Germline CDR1 MNHEY, CDR2 SMNVEV (reference sequence). This CDR3 has 16 residues. Trimming shortened V by 6 bases and J by 0 bases, and 18 bases separated the two germline ends. As DNA, the CDR3 is TGTGCCAGCAGATCATCCGCCGGGACCACCTCCTACGAGCAGTACTTC. Translated: CASRSSAGTTSYEQYF.

The table lists this clone with a count of one. This chain uses TRBV28 with TRBJ2-5, with 9 bases fitting TRBD2. The J segment lost 1 base and the V segment lost 2 bases, leaving 5 bases of the junction unmatched. In germline, CDR1 is MDHEN, CDR2 SYDVKM. This CDR3 comprises 16 residues. DNA for the CDR3: TGTGCCAGCAGTTTAGTGCCTAGCGGGGTCCAAGAGACCCAGTACTTC. This sequence encodes CASSLVPSGVQETQYF. The entire variable domain, with the rest obtained from reference TRBV28 and TRBJ2-5, is as follows: DVKVTQSSRYLVKRTGEKVFLECVQDMDHENMFWYRQDPGLGLRLIYFSYDVKMKEKGDIPEGYSVSREKKERFSLILESASTNQTSMYLCASSLVPSGVQETQYFGPGTRLLVL.

The rearrangement joins TRBV5-1 to TRBJ2-1; 7 bases are a match to TRBD2. Trimming at V came to 1 base and at J to 6 bases, leaving 7 bases not matched to a gene. CDR1 and CDR2 (germline): SGHRS, YFSETQ. The CDR3 is 15 residues long. CDR3 sequence reads: CASSLFGLAANEQFF. In nucleotides, the CDR3 is TGCGCCAGCAGCTTGTTTGGTCTAGCGGCCAATGAGCAGTTCTTC.

The V call is TRBV20-1, the J call TRBJ2-5; no firm D call. The CDR3 loop spans 10 amino acids. CDR1 and CDR2 (germline): DFQATT, SNEGSKA (reference sequence). Trimming removed 5 bases from V and 5 bases from J, with 6 bases in between. CDR3 amino acids: CSALVETQYF. CDR3 coding DNA: TGCAGTGCTTTGGTGGAGACCCAGTACTTC.